This T cell receptor (beta chain) derives from a study of response to subunit inactivated influenza vaccine. Via MiXCR, TCRdb re-called the RT-PCR reads, giving one row per CDR3 protein. The sample contains hundreds of thousands of distinct CDR3 sequences, 20% to 25% of which appear only once. Of note for this clonotype: Its matching antigen is unknown.

Germline V gives CDR1 SQVTM, CDR2 ANQGSEA. The length of the CDR3 is 18 residues. V dropped 0 bases and J dropped 4; count of bases not matched to a gene: 16. Study-level findings and limits: The authors suggested that few new T cells are recruited per seasonal influenza vaccination.

This chain links TRBV29-1 with TRBJ1-1; 8 bases fit TRBD1. This receptor was taken from a man aged 50-75 years who received an inactivated influenza vaccine. This sample comprised PBMCs from blood, obtained less than 22 months after vaccination. The CDR3 sequence: CSVEDRRWGGQGATEAFF. CDR3 nucleotides: TGCAGCGTTGAAGATCGTAGGTGGGGTGGACAGGGTGCCACTGAAGCTTTCTTT.